This T cell receptor beta chain appears in the sequencing data of a study of T cell responses to AZD1222 COVID-19 vaccine. Turning to this clone: Antigen unknown.

Here immunoSEQ multiplex PCR was the method, and the copy in TCRdb shows in-frame clones only, minus some. The sample shows roughly 110,000 clones, around 92% of them seen only once. Whole-study results and caveats: The span of vaccine-associated CD4 TCRs extended across spike, with dominance at 160-218 and 743-854. With two AZD1222 doses given, Spike-specific TCR breadth and depth both rose. Samples come after the peak T cell response, not at day 14. A reported finding is that nearly half of spike-specific TCRs target unmutated variant regions.

The CDR3 runs 19 residues. Looked up from germline, CDR1 is MGHRA and CDR2 is YSYEKL. Trimming cost V 3 bases and J 1 base; bases outside gene matches: 12. Sequences were derived from peripheral blood, sampled 28 days after the second AZD1222 dose. The chain has TRBV4-1 and TRBJ1-1; 12 nucleotides match TRBD1. This TCR was sampled from an adult who received the AZD1222 COVID-19 vaccine. CDR3 amino acids: CASSHPGRGQGARNTEAFF. The DNA for the CDR3 is TGCGCCAGCAGCCATCCCGGGAGGGGACAGGGGGCCAGGAACACTGAAGCTTTCTTT.